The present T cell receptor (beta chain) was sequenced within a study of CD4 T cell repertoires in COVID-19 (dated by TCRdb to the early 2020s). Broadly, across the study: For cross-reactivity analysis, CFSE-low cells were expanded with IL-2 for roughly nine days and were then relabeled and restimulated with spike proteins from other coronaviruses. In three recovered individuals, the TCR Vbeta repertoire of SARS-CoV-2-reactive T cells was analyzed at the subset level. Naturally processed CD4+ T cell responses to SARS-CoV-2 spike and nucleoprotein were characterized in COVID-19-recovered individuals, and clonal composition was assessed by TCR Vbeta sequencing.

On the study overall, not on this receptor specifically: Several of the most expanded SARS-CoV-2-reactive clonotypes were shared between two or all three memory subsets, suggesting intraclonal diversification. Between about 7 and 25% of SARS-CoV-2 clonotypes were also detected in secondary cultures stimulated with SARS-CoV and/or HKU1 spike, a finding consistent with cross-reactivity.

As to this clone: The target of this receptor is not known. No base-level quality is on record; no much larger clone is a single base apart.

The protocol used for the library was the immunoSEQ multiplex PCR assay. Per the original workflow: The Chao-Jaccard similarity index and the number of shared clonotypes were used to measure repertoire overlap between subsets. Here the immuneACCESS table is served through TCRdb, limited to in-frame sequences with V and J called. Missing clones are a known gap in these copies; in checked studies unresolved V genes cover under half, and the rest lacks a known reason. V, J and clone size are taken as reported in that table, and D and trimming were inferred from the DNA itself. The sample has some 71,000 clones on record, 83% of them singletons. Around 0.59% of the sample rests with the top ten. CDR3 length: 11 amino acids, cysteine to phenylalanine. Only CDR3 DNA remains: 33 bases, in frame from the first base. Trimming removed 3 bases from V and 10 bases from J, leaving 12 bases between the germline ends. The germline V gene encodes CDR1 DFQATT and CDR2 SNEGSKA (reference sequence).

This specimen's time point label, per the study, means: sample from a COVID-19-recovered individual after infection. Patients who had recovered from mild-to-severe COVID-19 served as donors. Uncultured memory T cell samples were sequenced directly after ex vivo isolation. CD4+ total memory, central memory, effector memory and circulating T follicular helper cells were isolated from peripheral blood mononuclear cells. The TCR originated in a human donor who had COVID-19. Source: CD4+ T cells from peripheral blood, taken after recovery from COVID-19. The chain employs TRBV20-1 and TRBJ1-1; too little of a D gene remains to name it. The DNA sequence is TGCAGTGCTAGGGGCCCCGCGGGAGCTTTCTTT. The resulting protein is CSARGPAGAFF.